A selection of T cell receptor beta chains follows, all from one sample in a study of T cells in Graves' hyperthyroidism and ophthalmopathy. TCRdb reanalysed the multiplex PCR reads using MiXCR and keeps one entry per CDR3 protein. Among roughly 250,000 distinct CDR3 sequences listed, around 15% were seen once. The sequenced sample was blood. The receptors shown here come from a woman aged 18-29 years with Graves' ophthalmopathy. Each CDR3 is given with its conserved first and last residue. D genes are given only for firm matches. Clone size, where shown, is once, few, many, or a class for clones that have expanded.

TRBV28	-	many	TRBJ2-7	CASRHEYEQYF	TGTGCCAGCAGACATGAGTACGAGCAGTACTTC
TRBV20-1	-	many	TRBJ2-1	CSASDRIYNEQFF	TGCAGTGCTTCAGACAGAATTTACAATGAGCAGTTCTTC
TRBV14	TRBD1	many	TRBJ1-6	CASSQDGDRGRSSPLHF	TGTGCCAGCAGCCAAGATGGGGACAGGGGGAGAAGTTCACCCCTCCACTTT
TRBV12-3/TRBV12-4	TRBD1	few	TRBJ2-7	CATSDRLGTGISYEQYF	TGTGCCACCAGTGACCGCCTCGGGACAGGGATCTCCTACGAGCAGTACTTC
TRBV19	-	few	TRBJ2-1	CASSIWGWDEQFF	TGTGCCAGTAGTATTTGGGGGTGGGATGAGCAGTTCTTC
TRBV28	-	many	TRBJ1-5	CASIQGGDGQPQHF	TGTGCCAGCATTCAGGGAGGCGACGGTCAGCCCCAGCATTTT
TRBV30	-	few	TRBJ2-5	CAWSVRYRGGETQYF	TGTGCCTGGAGTGTAAGGTACAGGGGGGGCGAGACCCAGTACTTC
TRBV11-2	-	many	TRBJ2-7	CASSLELQSRTYEQYF	TGTGCCAGCAGCTTAGAGTTACAGTCGAGGACCTACGAGCAGTACTTC
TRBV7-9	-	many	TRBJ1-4	CASTRGATNEKLFF	TGTGCCAGCACTCGGGGAGCAACTAATGAAAAACTGTTTTTT
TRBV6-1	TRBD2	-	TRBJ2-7	CASSRGGAGRSGQYF	TGTGCCAGCAGTCGCGGGGGGGCAGGGCGTTCGGGGCAGTACTTC
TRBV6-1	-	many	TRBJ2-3	CASSEHTQPSTDTQYF	TGTGCCAGCAGTGAACACACACAGCCGAGCACAGATACGCAGTATTTT
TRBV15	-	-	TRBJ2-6	CATQDEVTGANVLTF	TGTGCCACCCAGGACGAGGTGACTGGGGCCAACGTCCTGACTTTC
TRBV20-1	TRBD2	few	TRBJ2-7	CSATGTSGFSSSYEQYF	TGCAGTGCTACCGGGACTAGCGGTTTTTCATCCTCCTACGAGCAGTACTTC
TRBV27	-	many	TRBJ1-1	CASSLFTEAFF	TGTGCCAGCAGTCTTTTCACTGAAGCTTTCTTT
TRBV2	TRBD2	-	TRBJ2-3	CASSEGSGGSGPDTQYF	TGTGCCAGCAGTGAGGGTAGCGGGGGGTCGGGCCCAGATACGCAGTATTTT
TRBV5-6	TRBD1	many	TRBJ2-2	CASSLGQGQPGELFF	TGTGCCAGCAGCTTGGGACAGGGGCAACCCGGGGAGCTGTTTTTT
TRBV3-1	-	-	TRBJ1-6	CASNQERDSPLHF	TGCGCCAGCAACCAAGAAAGGGATTCACCCCTCCACTTT
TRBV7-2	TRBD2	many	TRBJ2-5	CASSLSGSGSGETQYF	TGTGCCAGCAGCTTAAGTGGTAGCGGGAGCGGGGAGACCCAGTACTTC
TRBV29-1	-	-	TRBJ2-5	CSVKGVRLPQETQYF	TGCAGCGTTAAGGGGGTTAGGCTCCCCCAAGAGACCCAGTACTTC
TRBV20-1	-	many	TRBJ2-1	CSAKKRQATYNEQFF	TGCAGTGCTAAAAAACGACAGGCCACCTACAATGAGCAGTTCTTC
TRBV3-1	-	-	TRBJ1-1	CASSQGSGEDEAFF	TGTGCCAGCAGCCAAGGGTCAGGGGAGGATGAAGCTTTCTTT
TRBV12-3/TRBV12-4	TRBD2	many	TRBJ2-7	CASSLGAGAGYEQYF	TGTGCCAGCAGTTTAGGAGCGGGAGCAGGGTACGAGCAGTACTTC
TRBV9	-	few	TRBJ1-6	CASSVDVLNSPLHF	TGTGCCAGCAGCGTAGACGTCTTGAATTCACCCCTCCACTTT
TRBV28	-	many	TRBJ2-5	CASSSSGDPTETQYF	TGTGCCAGCAGTTCCTCCGGGGACCCGACGGAGACCCAGTACTTC